The 17 T cell receptor beta chains in this list originate from one sample, sequenced in a study of T cell responses to AZD1222 COVID-19 vaccine. Data came from immunoSEQ multiplex PCR; TCRdb stores just in-frame clones and leaves some out. The data contain 90,000 to 100,000 clones, 75% to 90% of them singletons. This material consisted of peripheral blood, taken on day 0 of AZD1222 vaccination. The origin of the receptors is an adult in good health.

The chain carries TRBV5-1 and TRBJ1-6; perhaps TRBD1 as D (5 bases). The CDR3 covers 16 residues. V lost 4 bases and J lost 4, with 15 bases in between. The germline CDR1 and CDR2 sequences are SGHRS and YFSETQ. The CDR3 bases are TGCGCCAGCAGCCCCCAACTGGGGGGTTATAATTCACCCCTCCACTTT. This gives the protein CASSPQLGGYNSPLHF.

J is TRBJ1-5 and V is TRBV6-1; possibly TRBD1 for D (5 bases). This CDR3 is 13 amino acids long. Germline-derived CDR1 and CDR2 are MNHNS and SASEGT. V lost 2 bases and J lost 7, with 9 bases in between. The CDR3 sequence is CASSETRGQPQHF. CDR3 bases: TGTGCCAGCAGTGAAACTAGGGGCCAGCCCCAGCATTTT.

This rearrangement joins TRBV3-1 (or the pseudogene TRBV3-2) to TRBJ2-5; TRBD1 might be the D (5 bases). The V gene lost 1 base and the J gene lost 7 bases, with 19 bases spanning the gap. CDR3 length: 16 residues. Germline V gene sequence: CDR1 LGHDT, CDR2 YNNKEL (reference sequence). CDR3 residues: CASSQVEGARTGTQYF. The DNA of the CDR3 is TGTGCCAGCAGCCAAGTAGAAGGGGCCCGGACCGGGACCCAGTACTTC.

V usage is TRBV10-3 and J usage is TRBJ1-2, with D hard to call. Germline V gives CDR1 ENHRY, CDR2 SYGVKD. V lost 11 bases, J lost 4 bases, and 23 bases lay in between. The CDR3 loop spans 15 amino acids. CDR3 protein: CASRGQGQAVYGYTF. In DNA, the CDR3 is TGTGCCTCCCGTGGGCAAGGTCAGGCGGTCTATGGCTACACCTTC.

The chain has TRBV10-1 and TRBJ2-6; 10 nucleotides align to TRBD1. Germline values: CDR1 WNHNN, CDR2 SYGVQD (reference sequence). CDR3 size: 19 residues. Trimming cost V 5 bases and J 4 bases; bases outside gene matches: 14. The CDR3 loop is CASSILLTGGAKGANVLTF. Written as DNA, the CDR3 is TGCGCCAGCAGTATTTTACTGACAGGGGGCGCGAAAGGGGCCAACGTCCTGACTTTC.

The chain has TRBV11-1 and TRBJ2-2; the D is unclear. V lost 2 bases and J 1 base, leaving 5 bases between the germline ends. The CDR3 covers 14 residues. The germline V gene encodes CDR1 SGHAT and CDR2 FQDESV (reference sequence). The CDR3 DNA sequence: TGTGCCAGCAGCTTATCTAGGAACACCGGGGAGCTGTTTTTT. It is translated as CASSLSRNTGELFF.

The chain employs TRBV7-2 and TRBJ1-2; D not resolved. Trimming cost V 0 bases and J 4 bases, with 12 bases left between them. CDR1 is SGHTA, CDR2 FQGNSA, per germline. This CDR3 comprises 15 residues. Written as DNA, the CDR3 is TGTGCCAGCAGCTTAGCGTGGGAAGAGATCTATGGCTACACCTTC. This encodes CASSLAWEEIYGYTF.

This clone was counted once. This chain uses TRBV5-1 with TRBJ2-5; TRBD2 is a possible D gene (7 bases). The CDR3 runs 15 residues. Trimming pared 3 bases from V and 7 bases from J, leaving 19 bases between. Germline values: CDR1 SGHRS, CDR2 YFSETQ. CDR3: CASSSPSSGGGTQYF. In nucleotides, the CDR3 is TGCGCCAGCAGCTCCCCGTCTAGCGGAGGGGGGACCCAGTACTTC.

The chain employs TRBV5-1 and TRBJ2-7; tentatively, D is TRBD2 (6 bases). Germline CDR1 is SGHRS and CDR2 is YFSETQ. Trimming left V 3 bases short and J 2 bases short, with 9 bases between. The CDR3 covers 13 residues. The chain's CDR3 is CASSWDWTYEQYF. Written as DNA, the CDR3 is TGCGCCAGCAGCTGGGACTGGACCTACGAGCAGTACTTC. Based on the CDR3 plus reference TRBV5-1 and TRBJ2-7, the full variable domain is KAGVTQTPRYLIKTRGQQVTLSCSPISGHRSVSWYQQTPGQGLQFLFEYFSETQRNKGNFPGRFSGRQFSNSRSEMNVSTLELGDSALYLCASSWDWTYEQYFGPGTRLTVT.

V is TRBV5-1 and J is TRBJ2-1, with 8 positions matching TRBD1. The CDR3 loop spans 16 amino acids. CDR1 and CDR2 (germline): SGHRS, YFSETQ. Trimming at V came to 3 bases and at J to 9 bases, leaving 14 bases not matched to a gene. The CDR3 region is CASSYRTGTRYGEQFF. The CDR3, as DNA: TGCGCCAGCAGCTATAGGACAGGGACGCGCTACGGTGAGCAGTTCTTC.

In DNA form, the CDR3 reads TGTGCCAGCAGCCGTACACCGGGTGGCTATGGCTACACCTTC. This sequence encodes CASSRTPGGYGYTF. The chain employs TRBV7-2 and TRBJ1-2; D is undetermined. This CDR3 has 14 residues. The V end lost 5 bases, the J end lost 4 bases, and 14 bases lay between the germline ends. The germline V gene has CDR1 SGHTA and CDR2 FQGNSA.

The rearrangement links TRBV11-3 to TRBJ2-5; D remains ambiguous. V gave up 1 base and J gave up 0 bases, with 6 bases separating them. The length of the CDR3 is 14 residues. Germline CDR1 reads SGHNT; CDR2 reads YENEEA. The CDR3 DNA follows: TGTGCCAGCAGCTTAGCACAGCACCAAGAGACCCAGTACTTC. Its protein product is CASSLAQHQETQYF.

The chain employs TRBV10-1 and TRBJ2-7; perhaps TRBD2 as D (6 bases). V lost 6 bases and J lost 1, with 16 bases in between. The germline CDR1 and CDR2 sequences are WNHNN and SYGVQD (reference sequence). The CDR3 has 15 amino acids. This chain's CDR3 is CASRGGRRPSYEQYF. The CDR3 nucleotides read TGCGCCAGCAGGGGGGGTAGAAGACCTTCCTACGAGCAGTACTTC.

This sequence joins TRBV4-3 and TRBJ2-3; 11 positions match TRBD2. Trimming cost V 0 bases and J 2 bases; bases outside gene matches: 1. Germline assignment: CDR1 LGHNA and CDR2 YSLEER. The CDR3 is 16 amino acids. The CDR3 DNA reads as TGCGCCAGCAGCCAAGAACTAGCGGGGGCCACAGATACGCAGTATTTT. It encodes CASSQELAGATDTQYF.

The genes are TRBV9 and TRBJ1-4; D ambiguous. V lost 4 bases, J lost 7 bases, and 20 bases lay in between. This CDR3 is built from 16 residues. Per germline, CDR1 SGDLS and CDR2 YYNGEE. CDR3 nucleotide sequence: TGTGCCAGCAGCCCCGCCCGAGGTTGGAAGGGTGAAAAACTGTTTTTT. It codes for CASSPARGWKGEKLFF.

This chain connects TRBV10-2 to TRBJ2-7; 7 bases match TRBD2. The V gene end was trimmed by 7 bases and the J gene end by 0 bases; junction bases not matched to a gene: 6. CDR3 length: 14 amino acids. Germline assignment: CDR1 WSHSY and CDR2 SAAADI. The CDR3 DNA follows: TGCGCCAGCAATCCTAGCGGTGTCTCCTACGAGCAGTACTTC. As protein: CASNPSGVSYEQYF.

The V gene is TRBV12-3 or TRBV12-4, the J gene TRBJ2-1; 10 nucleotides line up with TRBD2. The CDR3 covers 13 residues. V trimming: 4 bases; J trimming: 8 bases; junction bases outside the gene matches: 2. CDR3 sequence: CASSSSGRYEQFF. The CDR3 bases are TGTGCCAGCAGTTCTAGCGGGAGATATGAGCAGTTCTTC.